Following are 28 T cell receptor beta chains from one sample sequenced in a study of cytomegalovirus exposure and HLA in healthy donors. Researchers ran the PCR with 60 Vbeta and 13 Jbeta primers. Libraries were prepared by immunoSEQ multiplex PCR; TCRdb keeps only in-frame clonotypes and omits some of them. The sample has some 130,000 clones; 82% are singletons. Sequences were obtained from PBMCs. These receptor sequences come from a woman between 45 and 65 years old in good health and CMV-seropositive.

The chain combines TRBV10-3 with TRBJ1-3; D ambiguous. The CDR3 totals 14 residues. CDR1 and CDR2 (germline): ENHRY, SYGVKD. V was shortened by 7 bases and J by 2 bases, with 12 bases between the two germline ends. The CDR3 sequence is CAITEVDTGNTIYF. Written as DNA, the CDR3 is TGTGCCATCACCGAGGTGGATACTGGAAACACCATATATTTT.

V and J are TRBV27 and TRBJ1-6; 7 nucleotides align to TRBD1. Germline trimming cut 3 bases from V and 7 bases from J; bases unmatched to any gene: 3. CDR3 size: 14 residues. CDR1 and CDR2 (germline): MNHEY, SMNVEV (reference sequence). CDR3 nucleotides: TGTGCCAGCAGTTTGGAACAGGGGAATTCACCCCTCCACTTT. Translating gives CASSLEQGNSPLHF.

The V and J genes are TRBV2 and TRBJ1-2; 7 nucleotides agree with TRBD1. The CDR3 is 14 residues long. With 6 bases clipped from V and 4 bases from J, the junction kept 8 bases outside the gene matches. Germline loops: CDR1 SNHLY, CDR2 FYNNEI. In nucleotides, the CDR3 is TGTGCCAGCAGGGGGGACAGTTCCCTCTATGGCTACACCTTC. Its translation is CASRGDSSLYGYTF.

The V and J genes are TRBV18 and TRBJ1-5; 12 bases fit TRBD1. The V and J ends lost 6 bases and 7 bases, in that order; junction bases with no gene match: 7. This CDR3 is built from 15 residues. Looked up from germline, CDR1 is KGHSH and CDR2 is LQKENI. This CDR3 reads CASSSGTGGTQPQHF. The CDR3 nucleotides are TGTGCCAGCTCTTCCGGGACAGGGGGCACCCAGCCCCAGCATTTT.

The rearrangement uses TRBV11-2 and TRBJ1-6; tentative D call: TRBD1 (5 bases). V lost 5 bases to trimming and J lost 8 bases, with 10 bases between them. The CDR3 has 13 amino acids. Germline V gene lookup returns CDR1 SGHAT and CDR2 FQNNGV. CDR3 amino acids: CASSVPTDSPLHF. The CDR3, as DNA: TGTGCCAGCAGCGTACCGACAGATTCACCCCTCCACTTT.

This chain links TRBV5-5 with TRBJ2-2, with TRBD1 matching over 7 bases. Germline lookup yields CDR1 SGHKS and CDR2 YYEKEE (reference sequence). J was trimmed by 1 base and V by 6 bases; bases with no gene match: 3. There are 14 residues in the CDR3. This CDR3 is CASTQGVNTGELFF. The CDR3 DNA reads TGTGCCAGCACCCAGGGGGTGAACACCGGGGAGCTGTTTTTT.

V usage is TRBV18 and J usage is TRBJ2-7; D uncertain. The CDR3 is made up of 17 amino acids. Germline V gene data show CDR1 as KGHSH and CDR2 as LQKENI. Trimming removed 6 bases from V and 0 bases from J, with 21 bases in between. In DNA form, the CDR3 reads TGTGCCAGCTCCTCAAAAGCAGGTTCATCAAGCTCCTACGAGCAGTACTTC. This codes for CASSSKAGSSSSYEQYF.

Notes on this clone: Additional DNA sequences in this sample encode the identical CDR3. The rearrangement joins TRBV29-1 to TRBJ1-5; 9 nucleotides agree with TRBD1. Trimming cost V 4 bases and J 5 bases; bases outside gene matches: 0. The CDR3 loop spans 12 amino acids. The V gene's germline CDR1 is SQVTM and CDR2 ANQGSEA. CDR3 sequence reads: CSVGDRDQPQHF. Written as DNA, the CDR3 is TGCAGCGTTGGGGACAGGGATCAGCCCCAGCATTTT. The full variable domain, with the rest looked up from reference TRBV29-1 and TRBJ1-5, is SAVISQKPSRDICQRGTSLTIQCQVDSQVTMMFWYRQQPGQSLTLIATANQGSEATYESGFVIDKFPISRPNLTFSTLTVSNMSPEDSSIYLCSVGDRDQPQHFGDGTRLSIL.

The CDR3 sequence: CASSAVGTGTSTDTQYF. CDR3 bases: TGTGCCAGCAGCGCGGTCGGGACAGGGACTAGCACAGATACGCAGTATTTT. The V call is TRBV5-6, the J call TRBJ2-3; TRBD1 agrees at 9 bases. Germline V lookup: CDR1 SGHDT, CDR2 YYEEEE. The CDR3 is 17 residues long. V trimming: 4 bases; J trimming: 0 bases; junction bases outside the gene matches: 9.

V is TRBV10-3 and J is TRBJ1-3; D ambiguous. Germline loops: CDR1 ENHRY, CDR2 SYGVKD. V dropped 0 bases and J dropped 1 base, with 10 bases sitting between them. This CDR3 has 16 amino acids. CDR3 sequence: CAISESWPGSGNTIYF. Written as DNA, the CDR3 is TGTGCCATCAGTGAGTCTTGGCCAGGTTCTGGAAACACCATATATTTT.

The V call is TRBV7-8, the J call TRBJ2-5; 7 nucleotides line up with TRBD2. Unmatched junction bases numbered 8, after V lost 5 bases and J lost 5 bases. The CDR3 length is 14 residues. From germline, CDR1 is SGHVS and CDR2 FQNEAQ. CDR3 residues: CASSTAGKFETQYF. The CDR3 DNA follows: TGTGCCAGCAGCACAGCGGGGAAGTTCGAGACCCAGTACTTC.

The chain couples TRBV28 to TRBJ1-1; D is possibly TRBD1 (6 bases). CDR3 size: 17 residues. The germline gives CDR1 MDHEN, CDR2 SYDVKM. The V and J ends lost 3 bases and 6 bases respectively, with 23 bases between them. The DNA of the CDR3 is TGTGCCAGCAGTTTCTTCGTAGGGAGGGGGAGTCGCGCTGAAGCTTTCTTT. Translated, it gives CASSFFVGRGSRAEAFF. Full variable domain (outside the CDR3, taken from reference TRBV28 and TRBJ1-1): DVKVTQSSRYLVKRTGEKVFLECVQDMDHENMFWYRQDPGLGLRLIYFSYDVKMKEKGDIPEGYSVSREKKERFSLILESASTNQTSMYLCASSFFVGRGSRAEAFFGQGTRLTVV.

The genes are TRBV5-4 and TRBJ1-2; D is ambiguous. With 1 base removed from V and 4 bases from J, the gap between germline ends came to 5 bases. Germline CDR1 SGHNT, CDR2 YYREEE (reference sequence). The CDR3 covers 12 residues. The CDR3 protein is CASSLQFYGYTF. The CDR3 coding sequence is TGTGCCAGCAGCTTGCAGTTCTATGGCTACACCTTC. Full variable domain (remainder filled in from reference TRBV5-4 and TRBJ1-2): ETGVTQSPTHLIKTRGQQVTLRCSSQSGHNTVSWYQQALGQGPQFIFQYYREEENGRGNFPPRFSGLQFPNYSSELNVNALELDDSALYLCASSLQFYGYTFGSGTRLTVV.

This clone was recorded only once. This chain links TRBV5-1 with TRBJ2-3; D may be TRBD1 (6 bases). V was cut by 4 bases and J by 0 bases, with 15 bases left in between. Germline CDR1 and CDR2: SGHRS and YFSETQ. The CDR3 length is 16 residues. The CDR3 loop is CASSVRTATSTDTQYF. The CDR3 nucleotides read TGCGCCAGCAGCGTAAGGACAGCGACTAGCACAGATACGCAGTATTTT.

The J gene is TRBJ2-2, the V gene TRBV9; 10 positions match TRBD2. Germline V CDR1 and CDR2: SGDLS, YYNGEE. The V segment lost 6 bases and the J segment 5 bases; nucleotides outside the gene matches: 10. The CDR3 is 16 amino acids. The chain's CDR3 is CASTVTPSGGTGELFF. DNA for the CDR3: TGTGCCAGCACAGTTACCCCTAGCGGGGGTACCGGGGAGCTGTTTTTT.

CDR3 nucleotide sequence: TGTGCCAGCAGTTACTCGAATGCAGGAATAAATGGCTACACCTTC. It encodes CASSYSNAGINGYTF. The genes are TRBV6-5 and TRBJ1-2; no definite D call. Between the trimmed V and J ends, which lost 0 bases and 6 bases, there was a span of 14 bases. The length of the CDR3 is 15 residues. From germline, CDR1 is MNHEY and CDR2 SVGAGI.

The rearrangement uses TRBV7-2 and TRBJ2-7; D gene uncertain. The CDR3 runs 14 residues. Germline CDR1 reads SGHTA; CDR2 reads FQGNSA. Trimming removed 1 base at V and 2 bases at J, with 9 bases between. CDR3 residues: CASSLEARTYEQYF. The DNA of the CDR3 is TGTGCCAGCAGCTTAGAGGCCAGGACCTACGAGCAGTACTTC.

Written as DNA, the CDR3 is TGTGCCACCAGGTATTCGACGGGACTAGCCTACGAGCAGTACTTC. It translates to CATRYSTGLAYEQYF. The chain employs TRBV25-1 and TRBJ2-7; 8 bases align to TRBD2. The germline gives CDR1 MGHDK, CDR2 SYGVNS. The CDR3 loop spans 15 amino acids. V was pared by 10 bases and J by 2 bases, with 13 bases of the junction left unmatched.

The chain uses TRBV5-4 and TRBJ2-5; weak D call: TRBD1 (6 bases). The better agreement between TRBJ2-7 and the DNA end casts doubt on the J call. Germline CDR1 and CDR2: SGHNT and YYREEE (reference sequence). The CDR3 covers 14 residues. The CDR3 DNA reads TGTGCCAGCAGCAGTAAGACAGGTTCCTACGAGCAGTACTTC. Translating gives CASSSKTGSYEQYF.

This clone was detected once. V and J are TRBV5-1 and TRBJ2-5, with D possibly being TRBD1 (5 bases). Trimming left V 5 bases short and J 1 base short, with 30 bases between. CDR1 is SGHRS, CDR2 YFSETQ, per germline. The CDR3 loop spans 20 amino acids. CDR3 protein: CASSSRPRDLRVGPQETQYF. The CDR3 region has the DNA TGCGCCAGCAGTTCCCGACCCCGCGACCTCAGGGTAGGTCCCCAAGAGACCCAGTACTTC.

V and J are TRBV27 and TRBJ1-1; tentative D call: TRBD1 (5 bases). V lost 3 bases, J lost 1 base, and 12 bases lay in between. From germline, CDR1 is MNHEY and CDR2 SMNVEV (reference sequence). The CDR3 has 15 amino acids. As DNA, the CDR3 is TGTGCCAGCAGTTTGAAGGGCAGGGCGAACACTGAAGCTTTCTTT. It yields the protein CASSLKGRANTEAFF.

The J gene is TRBJ1-1, the V gene TRBV5-1; 8 positions agree with TRBD1. The V gene's germline CDR1 is SGHRS and CDR2 YFSETQ. J gave up 4 bases and V 2 bases, and 7 bases lay outside the gene matches. This CDR3 is built from 15 residues. The CDR3 sequence: CASSLGQGAGTEAFF. The DNA for the CDR3 is TGCGCCAGCAGCTTAGGACAGGGCGCAGGCACTGAAGCTTTCTTT.

The genes are TRBV7-9 and TRBJ1-2; 7 nucleotides line up with TRBD1. With 1 base clipped from V and 12 bases from J, the junction kept 11 bases outside the gene matches. This CDR3 has 14 amino acids. Germline V CDR1 and CDR2: SEHNR, FQNEAQ (reference sequence). CDR3 nucleotide sequence: TGTGCCAGCAGCTTAGATACGGTGAGGGGGCCCCACACCTTC. This translates into CASSLDTVRGPHTF.

The chain links TRBV5-6 to TRBJ2-1; 9 nucleotides agree with TRBD2. The CDR3 covers 16 residues. V lost 2 bases, J lost 6 bases, and 9 bases stayed unmatched. CDR1 SGHDT and CDR2 YYEEEE come from the germline V gene. The CDR3 loop is CASSLIGRGGSNEQFF. Written as DNA, the CDR3 is TGTGCCAGCAGCTTAATTGGGCGGGGGGGCTCCAATGAGCAGTTCTTC.

V is TRBV7-8 and J is TRBJ2-5, with D possibly being TRBD2 (6 bases). Trimming stripped 4 bases from V and 5 bases from J, with 11 bases between. Per the germline V gene, CDR1 is SGHVS and CDR2 is FQNEAQ. This CDR3 is built from 13 residues. Here the CDR3 reads CASSWRGMETQYF. In DNA, the CDR3 is TGTGCCAGCAGCTGGAGGGGCATGGAGACCCAGTACTTC. The full variable domain, completed using reference TRBV7-8 and TRBJ2-5, is GAGVSQSPRYKVAKRGQDVALRCDPISGHVSLFWYQQALGQGPEFLTYFQNEAQLDKSGLPSDRFFAERPEGSVSTLKIQRTQQEDSAVYLCASSWRGMETQYFGPGTRLLVL.

The table lists this clone with a count of one. The chain joins TRBV5-1 to TRBJ2-2; D possibly corresponds to TRBD1 (6 bases). Germline V CDR1 and CDR2: SGHRS, YFSETQ. This CDR3 has 16 residues. V dropped 4 bases and J dropped 0 bases, with 13 bases sitting between them. CDR3 region: CASSPAGTTNTGELFF. The CDR3 bases are TGCGCCAGCAGCCCCGCCGGGACAACGAACACCGGGGAGCTGTTTTTT.

The rearrangement links TRBV2 to TRBJ2-2; D not certain. V shed 4 bases and J shed 1 base, with 4 bases lying between them. This CDR3 contains 13 residues. CDR1 SNHLY and CDR2 FYNNEI come from the germline V gene. CDR3: CASSVENTGELFF. CDR3 DNA sequence: TGTGCCAGCAGTGTAGAGAACACCGGGGAGCTGTTTTTT.

The chain uses TRBV27 and TRBJ1-1; weak D call: TRBD1 (5 bases). The germline V gene encodes CDR1 MNHEY and CDR2 SMNVEV (reference sequence). Trimming removed 1 base at V and 0 bases at J, with 21 bases between. This CDR3 has 19 residues. DNA of the CDR3: TGTGCCAGCAGTTTATTTGGTTATCAGGAGTTAGGGGTGAACACTGAAGCTTTCTTT. This sequence encodes CASSLFGYQELGVNTEAFF.